This paragraph reports one TCR beta chain. The antigen is undetermined. The data derive from a study of cytomegalovirus exposure and HLA in healthy donors. The V segment lost 8 bases and the J segment 4 bases; nucleotides outside the gene matches: 11. CDR3 length equals 15 residues. The V gene's germline CDR1 is LNHNV and CDR2 YYDKDF (reference sequence). Findings of the study overall: 87-base-pair reads could not separate some V segments, including TRBV6-2 and TRBV6-3. In a later analysis, HLA-associated beta chains showed higher expansion and lower generation probabilities than comparable chains.

The PCR had 60 Vbeta and 13 Jbeta primers. Produced via immunoSEQ multiplex PCR; TCRdb's table is partial and in-frame only. Counted here are roughly 200,000 clones, 65% to 90% occurring once; the ten biggest clones make up roughly 0.33%. The chain is built from TRBV15 and TRBJ2-1; TRBD2 aligns across 7 bases. The sequenced sample was PBMCs. The sequence was obtained from a woman aged 25-40 years in good health and CMV-seronegative. CDR3 region: CATSVGGSPYNEQFF. The DNA of the CDR3 is TGTGCCACCTCGGTGGGGGGGTCCCCATACAATGAGCAGTTCTTC.